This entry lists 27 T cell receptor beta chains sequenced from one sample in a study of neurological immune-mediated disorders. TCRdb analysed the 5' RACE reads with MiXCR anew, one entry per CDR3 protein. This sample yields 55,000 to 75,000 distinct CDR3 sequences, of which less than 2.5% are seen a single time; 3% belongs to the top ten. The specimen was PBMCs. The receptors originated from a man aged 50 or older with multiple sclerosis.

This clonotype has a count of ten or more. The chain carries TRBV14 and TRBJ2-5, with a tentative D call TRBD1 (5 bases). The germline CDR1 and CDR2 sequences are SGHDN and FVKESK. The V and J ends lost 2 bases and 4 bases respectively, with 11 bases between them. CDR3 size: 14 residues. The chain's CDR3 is CASSQQGIRETQYF. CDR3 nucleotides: TGTGCCAGCAGCCAACAGGGAATACGAGAGACCCAGTACTTC.

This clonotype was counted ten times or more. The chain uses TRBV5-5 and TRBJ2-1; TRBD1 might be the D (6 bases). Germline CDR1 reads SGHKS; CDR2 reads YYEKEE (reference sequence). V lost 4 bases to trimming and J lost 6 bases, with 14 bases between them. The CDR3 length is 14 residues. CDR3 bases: TGTGCCAGCAGCGCCGTAACAGGGCGCAATGAGCAGTTCTTC. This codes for CASSAVTGRNEQFF. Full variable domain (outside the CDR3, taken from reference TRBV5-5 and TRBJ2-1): DAGVTQSPTHLIKTRGQQVTLRCSPISGHKSVSWYQQVLGQGPQFIFQYYEKEERGRGNFPDRFSARQFPNYSSELNVNALLLGDSALYLCASSAVTGRNEQFFGPGTRLTVL.

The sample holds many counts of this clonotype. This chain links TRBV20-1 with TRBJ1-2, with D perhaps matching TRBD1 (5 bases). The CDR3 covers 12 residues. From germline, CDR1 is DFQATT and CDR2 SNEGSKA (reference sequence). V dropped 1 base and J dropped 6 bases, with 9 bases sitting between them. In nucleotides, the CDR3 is TGCAGTGCTAGAGTTGGGGGAAATGGCTACACCTTC. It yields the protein CSARVGGNGYTF.

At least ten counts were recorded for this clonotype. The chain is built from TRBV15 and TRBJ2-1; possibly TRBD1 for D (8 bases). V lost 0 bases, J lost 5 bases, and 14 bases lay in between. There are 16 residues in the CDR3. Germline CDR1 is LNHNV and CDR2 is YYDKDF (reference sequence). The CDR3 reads CATSRDNRGGDNEQFF. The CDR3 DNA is TGTGCCACCAGCAGAGATAACAGGGGGGGGGACAATGAGCAGTTCTTC.

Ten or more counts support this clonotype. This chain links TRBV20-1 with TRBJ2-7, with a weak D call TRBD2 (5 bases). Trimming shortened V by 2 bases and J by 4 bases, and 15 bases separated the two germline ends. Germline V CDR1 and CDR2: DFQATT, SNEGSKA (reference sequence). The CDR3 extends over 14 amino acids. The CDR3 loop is CSARTVWGAYEQYF. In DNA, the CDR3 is TGCAGTGCTAGAACGGTCTGGGGAGCGTACGAGCAGTACTTC.

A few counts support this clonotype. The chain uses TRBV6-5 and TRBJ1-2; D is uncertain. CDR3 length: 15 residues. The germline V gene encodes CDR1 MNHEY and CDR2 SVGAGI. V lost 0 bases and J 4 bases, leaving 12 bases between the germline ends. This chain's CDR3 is CASSYSRQAVYGYTF. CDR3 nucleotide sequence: TGTGCCAGCAGTTACTCGAGGCAGGCAGTCTATGGCTACACCTTC.

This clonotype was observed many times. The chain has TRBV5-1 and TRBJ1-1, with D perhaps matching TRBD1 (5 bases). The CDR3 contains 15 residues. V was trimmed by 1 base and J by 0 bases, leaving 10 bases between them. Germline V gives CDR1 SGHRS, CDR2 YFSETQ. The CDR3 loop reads CASSLMGRVNTEAFF. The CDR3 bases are TGCGCCAGCAGCTTGATGGGCAGGGTGAACACTGAAGCTTTCTTT.

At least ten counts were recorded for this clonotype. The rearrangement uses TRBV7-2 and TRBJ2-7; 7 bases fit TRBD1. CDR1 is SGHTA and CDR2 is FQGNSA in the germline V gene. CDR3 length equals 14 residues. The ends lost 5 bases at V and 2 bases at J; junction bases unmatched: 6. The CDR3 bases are TGTGCCAGCAGCCCGGACAGGCTGACCTACGAGCAGTACTTC. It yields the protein CASSPDRLTYEQYF.

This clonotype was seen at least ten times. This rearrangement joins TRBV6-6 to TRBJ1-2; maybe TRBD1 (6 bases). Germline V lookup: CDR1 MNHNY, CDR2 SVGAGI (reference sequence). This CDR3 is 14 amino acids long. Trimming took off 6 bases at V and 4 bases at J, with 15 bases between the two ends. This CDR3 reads CASSRRGPGYGYTF. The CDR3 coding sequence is TGTGCCAGCAGCCGGCGGGGGCCCGGCTATGGCTACACCTTC.

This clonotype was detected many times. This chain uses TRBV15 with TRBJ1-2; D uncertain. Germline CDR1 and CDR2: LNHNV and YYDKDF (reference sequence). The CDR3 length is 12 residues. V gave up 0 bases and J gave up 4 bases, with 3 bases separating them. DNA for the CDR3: TGTGCCACCAGCAGAGATAGCTATGGCTACACCTTC. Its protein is CATSRDSYGYTF.

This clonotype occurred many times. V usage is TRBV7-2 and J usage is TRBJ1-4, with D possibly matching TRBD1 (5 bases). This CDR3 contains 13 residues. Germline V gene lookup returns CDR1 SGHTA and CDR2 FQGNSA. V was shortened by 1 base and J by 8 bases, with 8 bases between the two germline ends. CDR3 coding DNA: TGTGCCAGCAGCTTAGGGGGCGCCGAAAAACTGTTTTTT. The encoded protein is CASSLGGAEKLFF.

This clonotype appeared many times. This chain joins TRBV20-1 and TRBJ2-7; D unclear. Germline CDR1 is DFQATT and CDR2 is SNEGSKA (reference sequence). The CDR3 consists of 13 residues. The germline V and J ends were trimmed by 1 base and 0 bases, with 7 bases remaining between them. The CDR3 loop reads CSARGSSSYEQYF. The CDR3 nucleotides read TGCAGTGCTAGAGGCAGTTCCTCCTACGAGCAGTACTTC.

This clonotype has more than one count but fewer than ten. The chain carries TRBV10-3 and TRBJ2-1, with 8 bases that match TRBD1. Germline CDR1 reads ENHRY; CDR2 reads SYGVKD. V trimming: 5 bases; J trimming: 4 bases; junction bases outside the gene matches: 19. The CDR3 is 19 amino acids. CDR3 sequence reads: CAISTGQGGRLGGYNEQFF. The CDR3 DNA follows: TGTGCCATCAGTACCGGACAGGGCGGCCGGTTGGGGGGATACAATGAGCAGTTCTTC.

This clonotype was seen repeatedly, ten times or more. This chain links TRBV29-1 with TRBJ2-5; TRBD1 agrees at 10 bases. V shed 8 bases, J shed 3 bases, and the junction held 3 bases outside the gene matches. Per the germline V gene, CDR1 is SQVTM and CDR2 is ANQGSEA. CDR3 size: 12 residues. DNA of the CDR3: TGCAGCACGGACAGGGGGAAAGAGACCCAGTACTTC. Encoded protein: CSTDRGKETQYF. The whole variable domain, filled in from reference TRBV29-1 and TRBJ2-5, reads SAVISQKPSRDICQRGTSLTIQCQVDSQVTMMFWYRQQPGQSLTLIATANQGSEATYESGFVIDKFPISRPNLTFSTLTVSNMSPEDSSIYLCSTDRGKETQYFGPGTRLLVL.

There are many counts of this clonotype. In DNA, the CDR3 is TGTGCCAGCAGCTTATTTGGACTAGCGGGGGGAGACGAGCAGTACTTC. Encoded protein: CASSLFGLAGGDEQYF. V is TRBV7-2 and J is TRBJ2-7; 14 positions agree with TRBD2. This CDR3 is built from 16 residues. Germline CDR1 is SGHTA and CDR2 is FQGNSA. V lost 2 bases and J lost 5; bases outside the gene matches: 5.

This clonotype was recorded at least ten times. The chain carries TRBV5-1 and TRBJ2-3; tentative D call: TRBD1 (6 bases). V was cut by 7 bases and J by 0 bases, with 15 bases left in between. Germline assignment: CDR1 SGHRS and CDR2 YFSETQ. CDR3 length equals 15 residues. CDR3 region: CASRWTARSTDTQYF. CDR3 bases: TGCGCCAGCCGCTGGACAGCCAGAAGCACAGATACGCAGTATTTT.

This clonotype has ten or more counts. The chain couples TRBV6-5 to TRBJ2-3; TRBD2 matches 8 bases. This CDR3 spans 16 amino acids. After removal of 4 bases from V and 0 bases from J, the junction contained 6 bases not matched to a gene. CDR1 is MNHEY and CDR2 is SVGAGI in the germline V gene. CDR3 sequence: CASSSAGTSSTDTQYF. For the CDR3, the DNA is TGTGCCAGCAGTTCCGCCGGGACTAGTAGCACAGATACGCAGTATTTT.

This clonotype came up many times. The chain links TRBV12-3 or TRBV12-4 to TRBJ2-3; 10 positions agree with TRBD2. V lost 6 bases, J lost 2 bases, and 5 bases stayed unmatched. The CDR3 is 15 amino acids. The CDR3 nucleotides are TGTGCCAGCAGCCTAGCGGGGGCCCACACAGATACGCAGTATTTT. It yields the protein CASSLAGAHTDTQYF.

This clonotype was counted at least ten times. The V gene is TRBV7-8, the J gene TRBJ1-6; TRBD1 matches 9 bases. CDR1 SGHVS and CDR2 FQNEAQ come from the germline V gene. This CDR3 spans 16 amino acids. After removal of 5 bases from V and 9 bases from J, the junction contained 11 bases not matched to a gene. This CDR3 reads CASSASIGTGFSPLHF. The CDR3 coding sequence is TGTGCCAGCAGCGCATCGATCGGGACAGGGTTTTCACCCCTCCACTTT.

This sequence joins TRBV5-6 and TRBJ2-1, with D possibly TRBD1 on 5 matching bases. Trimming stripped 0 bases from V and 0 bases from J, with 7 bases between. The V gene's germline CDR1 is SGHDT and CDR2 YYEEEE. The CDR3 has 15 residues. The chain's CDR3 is CASSLGGASYNEQFF. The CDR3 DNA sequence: TGTGCCAGCAGCTTGGGTGGGGCCTCCTACAATGAGCAGTTCTTC.

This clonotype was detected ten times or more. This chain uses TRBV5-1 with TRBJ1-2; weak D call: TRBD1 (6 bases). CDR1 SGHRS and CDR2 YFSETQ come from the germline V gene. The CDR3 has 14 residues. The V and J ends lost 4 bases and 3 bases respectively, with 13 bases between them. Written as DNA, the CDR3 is TGCGCCAGCAGCAACAACAGGGCTGACTATGGCTACACCTTC. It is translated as CASSNNRADYGYTF.

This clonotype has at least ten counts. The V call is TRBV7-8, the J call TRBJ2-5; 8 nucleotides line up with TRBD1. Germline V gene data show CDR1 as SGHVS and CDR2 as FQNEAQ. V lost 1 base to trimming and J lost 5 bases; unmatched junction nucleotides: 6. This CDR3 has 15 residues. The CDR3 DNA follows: TGTGCCAGCAGCTTAGGTTCAGGGGGCAGGGAGACCCAGTACTTC. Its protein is CASSLGSGGRETQYF.

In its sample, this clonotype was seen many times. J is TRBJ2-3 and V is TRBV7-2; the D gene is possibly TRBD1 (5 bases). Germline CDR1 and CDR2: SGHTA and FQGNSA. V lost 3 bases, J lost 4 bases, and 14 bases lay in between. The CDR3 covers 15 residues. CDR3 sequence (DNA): TGTGCCAGCAGCTTTCTGAACTTAGGGGCAGATACGCAGTATTTT. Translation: CASSFLNLGADTQYF.

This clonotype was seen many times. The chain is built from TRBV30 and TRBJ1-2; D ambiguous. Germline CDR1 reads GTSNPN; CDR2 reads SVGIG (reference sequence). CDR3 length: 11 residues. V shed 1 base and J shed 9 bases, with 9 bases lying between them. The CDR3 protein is CAWSDRNRYTF. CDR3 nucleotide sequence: TGTGCCTGGAGTGACAGAAATCGCTACACCTTC.

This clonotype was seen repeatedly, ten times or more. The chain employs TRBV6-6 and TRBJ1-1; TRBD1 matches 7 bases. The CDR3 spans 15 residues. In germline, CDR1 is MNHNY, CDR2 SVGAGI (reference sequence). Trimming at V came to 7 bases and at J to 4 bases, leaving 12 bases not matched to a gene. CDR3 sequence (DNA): TGTGCCAGCACTGACAGGGCAAACCTGAGCACTGAAGCTTTCTTT. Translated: CASTDRANLSTEAFF.

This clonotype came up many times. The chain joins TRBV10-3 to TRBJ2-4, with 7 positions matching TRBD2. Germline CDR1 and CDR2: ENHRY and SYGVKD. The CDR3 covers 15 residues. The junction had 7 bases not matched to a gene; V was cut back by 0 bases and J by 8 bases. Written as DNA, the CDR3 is TGTGCCATCAGTGAGTCTGGGGGGGGTGGAGACATTCAGTACTTC. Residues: CAISESGGGGDIQYF.

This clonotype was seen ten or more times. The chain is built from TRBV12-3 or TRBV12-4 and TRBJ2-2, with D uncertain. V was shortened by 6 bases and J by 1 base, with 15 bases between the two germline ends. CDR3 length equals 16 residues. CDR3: CASSPQRSLNTGELFF. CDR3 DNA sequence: TGTGCCAGCAGCCCCCAGAGGAGTCTGAACACCGGGGAGCTGTTTTTT.